The T cell receptor (beta chain) under discussion was sequenced for a study of T cells in Graves' hyperthyroidism and ophthalmopathy. The source material, RNA transcripts, was used to amplify TCR beta CDR3 regions. The HTBI primer set drove a first-round RT-PCR of the TCR CDR3. One entry per CDR3 protein results from TCRdb running MiXCR on the multiplex PCR reads. The table includes over 300,000 distinct CDR3 sequences, roughly 13% detected once. The sample holds many counts of this clonotype. Its specificity is unknown. Absence of ophthalmopathy progression within 18 months defined stable Graves' hyperthyroidism. From 10 ml of fresh peripheral blood, PBMCs were isolated. Broader study findings: Within blood appeared most thyroid clonotypes that had expanded above 0.001. The model anticipated ophthalmopathy a median approximately 6.6 months pre-onset.

The clonotype originates from a woman in her sixties with Graves' hyperthyroidism. Sequenced: blood.

CDR3 sequence reads: CASSSGLNELFF. The CDR3 DNA follows: TGTGCCAGCAGCTCTGGACTGAATGAGCTGTTTTTT. The V call is TRBV11-2, the J call TRBJ2-2, with D perhaps TRBD2 (5 bases). From germline, CDR1 is SGHAT and CDR2 FQNNGV. Trimming removed 4 bases from V and 11 bases from J, with 11 bases in between. The CDR3 has 12 residues.